This TCR beta chain was sequenced in a study of response to subunit inactivated influenza vaccine. TCRdb processed the RT-PCR reads anew with MiXCR; each CDR3 protein has one entry. The profile shows about 780,000 distinct CDR3 sequences, approximately 18% of them singletons. The study, taken as a whole, reports: New T cells are recruited in small numbers by each seasonal influenza vaccination, according to the authors' suggestion.

CDR1 and CDR2 from the germline V gene are SGHTA and FQGNSA. The CDR3 length is 12 residues. This clonotype was observed many times. Its cognate antigen is unknown. One end of the junction does not line up with germline, which may come from a read error. The chain links TRBV7-2 to TRBJ1-2, with D perhaps TRBD1 (6 bases). The specimen was PBMCs from blood, collected more than 4 days after vaccination. This TCR was recovered from a man aged 50-59 years who received an inactivated influenza vaccine. The CDR3 coding sequence is TGCGCCAGCACCCTGGACAGCTATGGCTACACCTTC. Translation: CASTLDSYGYTF.